This T cell receptor beta chain was found in a study of CXCR3-negative and CXCR3-positive naive CD8 T cells. Germline lookup yields CDR1 SGHAT and CDR2 FQNNGV. CDR3 length equals 16 residues. Remarks on this clonotype: Its antigen is undetermined.

TRB cDNA libraries were made by UMI-labeled 5' RACE. Each CDR3 protein gets one entry in TCRdb, which reprocessed the 5' RACE reads and gives no DNA. With under 75,000 distinct CDR3 sequences in the sample, the ten largest clones hold 4.3%. Points from the study as a whole: Partially decreased CXCR3 expression was recorded after cryopreservation, and fresh PBMCs were used in most assays. Naive CXCR3-negative cells resembled naive CXCR3-positive cells in TRBV-TRBJ usage; memory cells differed.

Sequencing input: naive CXCR3- CD8+ T cells from blood. Regarding subset: CD45RO-CCR7+CD27+CD95- naive CD8+ T cells lacking CXCR3 (TNR3-). The sequence was collected from a human donor in good health. Some clones in this sample may be carry-over from other donors' samples. The V and J genes are TRBV11-2 and TRBJ2-1. The CDR3 here is CASSLSWGDSYNEQFF.